This entry concerns a single T cell receptor beta chain. Its antigen remains unidentified. Per-base quality was not reported, and no clone a single base away is much larger than it. The library was obtained by the immunoSEQ multiplex PCR assay. Regarding the original processing steps: A statistical classification framework was built for diagnosing cytomegalovirus status from the catalog of TCR beta chain sequences. This is the immuneACCESS table as TCRdb keeps it, with only in-frame sequences that have V and J called. A part of the clones is gone; compared with another copy, unresolved V genes explain less than half, and the rest is unexplained. Clone size and V and J calls were adopted from that table, with D and trimming inferred from the DNA. This sample is represented by some 260,000 clones; roughly nine tenths of them were singletons. The ten most abundant clones make up around 12% of the sample.

This record comes from a study of cytomegalovirus exposure and HLA in healthy donors (dated by TCRdb to about 2017). Looking at the study overall: A later analysis indicated that the roughly 130 validation repertoires were generated on the platform also employed for the roughly 650 repertoires of the first cohort. The aim of the study was to test whether cataloging public T cell receptors could identify signatures of past pathogen exposure. Besides the first cohort of approximately 670 subjects, a separate validation cohort made up of roughly 120 different subjects was used. To predict cytomegalovirus infection status, the study combined high-throughput TCR immunosequencing, statistical association of individual TCRs with disease status, and machine learning. Results and caveats for the whole study, not just this receptor: The validation cohort had no HLA typing available for a later analysis, so co-occurrence within that cohort was assessed over all 120 or so repertoires. Of the cluster scores, about 94% were above 0 in a later analysis, which found that TCRs clustered in the first cohort also tended to co-occur in the 90 to 150 validation repertoires. A few of the identified cytomegalovirus-associated TCR beta chains were confirmed in vitro to be specific for cytomegalovirus antigens. The classifier was reported to diagnose cytomegalovirus status with high specificity and sensitivity in both the original and validation cohorts. Most TCR sequences were observed very rarely across donors, whereas some public TCRs were present in many individuals. It was suggested by the authors that the approach could potentially be generalized to other disease states and immunological phenotypes. In the study, 150 to 200 TCR beta chains were listed as associated with cytomegalovirus.

The CDR1 and CDR2 encoded by the germline V gene are SGHTA and FQGTGA. Trimming leaves V shorter by 5 bases and J shorter by 6 bases, with the junction holding 10 bases beyond the gene matches. From cysteine to phenylalanine, the CDR3 is 16 amino acids long. Of all the DNA, just the CDR3 is kept, 48 bases in frame from base 1. The donors belonged to the validation cohort of over a hundred subjects, which was separate from the roughly 670-subject first cohort. The clonotype comes from a man in his late teens or twenties in good health and CMV-seropositive. Input material: PBMCs. The sequence is built from TRBV7-3 and TRBJ2-5; 12 middle bases align to TRBD2. This receptor carries the CDR3 CASSPRLAGARKTQYF. The nucleotides read TGTGCCAGCAGCCCGCGACTAGCGGGAGCTCGTAAGACCCAGTACTTC.